This T cell receptor beta chain was documented in a study of T-cell memory formation after mild COVID-19. TCRdb used MiXCR to reprocess the 5' RACE reads, holding one entry per CDR3 protein. The sample lists under 150,000 distinct CDR3 sequences; 15% to 20% were seen once. CDR3 size: 13 residues. Per germline, CDR1 LGHNA and CDR2 YNFKEQ. The V end was cut by 0 bases, the J end by 1 base, with 3 bases between. This clonotype was counted between two and nine times. Antigen: not known. Whole-study results and caveats: SARS-CoV-2 specificity of second-wave clones peaking day 37 was unconfirmed.

The source of this sequence is an adult woman who had mild COVID-19 (a few samples of this study predate the infection). Cell type and time point are not known. The J gene is TRBJ1-1, the V gene TRBV4-2, with D hard to call. The sample was PBMCs or a T cell subset sorted from them (not recorded which). The CDR3 DNA follows: TGTGCCAGCAGCCAAGACGGGAACACTGAAGCTTTCTTT. This encodes CASSQDGNTEAFF.